This TCR beta chain derives from a study of a mutant IDH1 vaccine in newly diagnosed glioma. V lost 0 bases, J lost 3 bases, and 4 bases stayed unmatched. The germline V gene has CDR1 LGHNA and CDR2 YNFKEQ. This CDR3 region has 15 residues. Time point described: baseline, week 1 (first vaccination visit). The treatment: pre-vaccination baseline after standard-of-care therapy. Sequencing used immunoSEQ multiplex PCR; TCRdb keeps in-frame clones, though not all of them. Among 68,000 or so clones listed, around 74% were seen once. The sequence was obtained from a man aged 50-60 years with glioma. The genes are TRBV4-2 and TRBJ2-7; 8 nucleotides match TRBD1. Here the sequenced sample was PBMCs, taken from a glioma patient treated with radiotherapy, temozolomide or both. CDR3 DNA: TGTGCCAGCAGCCAAGACCGACAGGGGTACTACGAGCAGTACTTC. Protein sequence: CASSQDRQGYYEQYF.